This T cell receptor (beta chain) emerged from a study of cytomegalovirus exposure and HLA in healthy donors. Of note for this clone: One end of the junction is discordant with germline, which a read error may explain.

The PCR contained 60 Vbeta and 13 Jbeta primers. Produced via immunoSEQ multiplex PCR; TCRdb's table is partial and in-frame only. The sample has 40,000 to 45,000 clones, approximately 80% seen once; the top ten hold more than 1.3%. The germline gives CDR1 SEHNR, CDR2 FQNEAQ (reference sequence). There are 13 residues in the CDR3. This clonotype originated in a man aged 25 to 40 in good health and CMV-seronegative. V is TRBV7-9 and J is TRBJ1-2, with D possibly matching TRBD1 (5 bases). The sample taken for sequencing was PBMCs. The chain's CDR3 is CASRLGQGKGYTF. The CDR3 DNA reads TGTGCCAGCAGATTAGGCCAGGGAAAAGGCTACACCTTC.